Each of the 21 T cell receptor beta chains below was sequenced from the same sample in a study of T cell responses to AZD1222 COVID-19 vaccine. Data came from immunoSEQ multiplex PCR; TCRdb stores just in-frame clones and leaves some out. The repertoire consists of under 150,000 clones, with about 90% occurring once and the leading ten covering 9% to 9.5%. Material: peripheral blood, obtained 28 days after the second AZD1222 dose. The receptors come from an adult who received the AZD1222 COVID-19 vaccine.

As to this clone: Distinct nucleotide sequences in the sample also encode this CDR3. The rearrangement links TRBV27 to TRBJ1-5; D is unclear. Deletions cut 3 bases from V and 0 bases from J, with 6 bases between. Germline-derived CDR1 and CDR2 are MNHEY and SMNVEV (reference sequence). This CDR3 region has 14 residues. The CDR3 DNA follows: TGTGCCAGCAGTTTTGGGTATAGCAATCAGCCCCAGCATTTT. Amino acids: CASSFGYSNQPQHF.

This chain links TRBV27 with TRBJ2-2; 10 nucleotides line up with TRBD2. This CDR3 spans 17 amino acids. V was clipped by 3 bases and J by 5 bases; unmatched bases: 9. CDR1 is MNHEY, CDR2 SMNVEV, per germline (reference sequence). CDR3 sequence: CASSFPSSGGVTGELFF. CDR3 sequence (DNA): TGTGCCAGCAGTTTTCCCTCAAGCGGGGGGGTAACCGGGGAGCTGTTTTTT.

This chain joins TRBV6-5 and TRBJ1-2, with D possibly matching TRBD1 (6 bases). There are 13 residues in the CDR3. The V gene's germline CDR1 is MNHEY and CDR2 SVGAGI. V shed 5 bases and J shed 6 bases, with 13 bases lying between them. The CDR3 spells CASSTYRQDGYTF. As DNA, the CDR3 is TGTGCCAGCAGTACCTACAGACAGGATGGCTACACCTTC.

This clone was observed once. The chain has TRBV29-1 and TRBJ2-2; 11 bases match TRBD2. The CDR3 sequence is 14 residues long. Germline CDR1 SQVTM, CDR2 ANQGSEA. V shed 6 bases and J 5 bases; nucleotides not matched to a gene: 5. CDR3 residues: CSVRSSGRTGELFF. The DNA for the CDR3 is TGCAGCGTAAGATCTAGCGGGAGGACCGGGGAGCTGTTTTTT.

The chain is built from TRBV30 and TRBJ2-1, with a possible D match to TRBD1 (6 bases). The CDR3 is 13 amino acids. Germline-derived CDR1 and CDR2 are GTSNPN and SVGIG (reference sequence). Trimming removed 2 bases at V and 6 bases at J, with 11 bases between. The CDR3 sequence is CAWSTGYGNEQFF. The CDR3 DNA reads TGTGCCTGGAGTACAGGGTACGGCAATGAGCAGTTCTTC.

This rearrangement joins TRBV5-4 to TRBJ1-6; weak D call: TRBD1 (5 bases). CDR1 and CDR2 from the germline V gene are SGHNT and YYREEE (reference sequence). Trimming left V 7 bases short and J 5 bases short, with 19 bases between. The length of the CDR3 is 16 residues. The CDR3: CASHGPGQGDNSPLHF. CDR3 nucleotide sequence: TGTGCCAGCCACGGGCCGGGCCAGGGTGATAATTCACCCCTCCACTTT.

CDR3 region: CASSRDPSNYGYTF. DNA for the CDR3: TGCGCCAGCAGCCGAGACCCCTCTAACTATGGCTACACCTTC. The V gene is TRBV4-1, the J gene TRBJ1-2; D not certain. The V end lost 4 bases, the J end lost 0 bases, and 9 bases lay between the germline ends. CDR1 is MGHRA and CDR2 is YSYEKL in the germline V gene. The CDR3 covers 14 residues.

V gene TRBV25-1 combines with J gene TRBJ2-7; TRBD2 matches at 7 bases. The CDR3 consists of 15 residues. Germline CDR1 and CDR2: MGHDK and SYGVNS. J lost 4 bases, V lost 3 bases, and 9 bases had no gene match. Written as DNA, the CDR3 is TGTGCCAGCAGTGACATAACTAGCGATCGATACGAGCAGTACTTC. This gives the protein CASSDITSDRYEQYF.

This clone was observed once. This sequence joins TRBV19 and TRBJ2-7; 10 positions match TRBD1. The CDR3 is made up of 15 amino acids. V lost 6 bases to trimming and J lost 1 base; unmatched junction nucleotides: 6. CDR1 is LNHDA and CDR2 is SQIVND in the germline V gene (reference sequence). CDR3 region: CASRRTGGVSYEQYF. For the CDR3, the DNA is TGTGCCAGTAGGCGGACAGGGGGTGTTTCCTACGAGCAGTACTTC.

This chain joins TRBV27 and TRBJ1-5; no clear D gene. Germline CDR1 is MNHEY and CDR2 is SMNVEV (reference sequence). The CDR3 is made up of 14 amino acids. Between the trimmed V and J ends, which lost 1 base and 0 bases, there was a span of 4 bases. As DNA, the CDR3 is TGTGCCAGCAGTTTATTCGCTAGCAATCAGCCCCAGCATTTT. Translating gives CASSLFASNQPQHF.

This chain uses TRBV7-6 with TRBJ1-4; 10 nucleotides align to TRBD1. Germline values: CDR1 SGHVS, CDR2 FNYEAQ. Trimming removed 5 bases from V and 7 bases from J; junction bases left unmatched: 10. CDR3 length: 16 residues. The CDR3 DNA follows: TGTGCCAGCAGCCAGACGACAGGGGGCTATGGTGAAAAACTGTTTTTT. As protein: CASSQTTGGYGEKLFF.

This CDR3 reads CASSLGQPEQFF. The CDR3 DNA follows: TGTGCCAGCAGTTTGGGTCAGCCTGAGCAGTTCTTC. V usage is TRBV12-3 or TRBV12-4 and J usage is TRBJ2-1; no firm D call. The CDR3 has 12 amino acids. V was trimmed by 3 bases and J by 9 bases, leaving 9 bases between them.

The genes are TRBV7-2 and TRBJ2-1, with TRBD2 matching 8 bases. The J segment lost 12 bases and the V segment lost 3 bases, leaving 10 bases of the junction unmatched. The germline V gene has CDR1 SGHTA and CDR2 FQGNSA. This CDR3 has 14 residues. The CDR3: CASSFGTRNEGQFF. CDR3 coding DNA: TGTGCCAGCAGCTTCGGGACTAGGAACGAGGGGCAGTTCTTC.

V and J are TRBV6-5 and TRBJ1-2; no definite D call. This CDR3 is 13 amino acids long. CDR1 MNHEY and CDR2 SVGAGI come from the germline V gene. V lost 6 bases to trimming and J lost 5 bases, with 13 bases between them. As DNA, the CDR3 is TGTGCCAGCAGCCTAGGGTTCCGATATGGCTACACCTTC. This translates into CASSLGFRYGYTF.

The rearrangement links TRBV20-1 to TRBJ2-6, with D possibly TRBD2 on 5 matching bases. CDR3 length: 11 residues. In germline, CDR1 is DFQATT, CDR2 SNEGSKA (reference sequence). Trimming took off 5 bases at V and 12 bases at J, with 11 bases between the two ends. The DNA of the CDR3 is TGCAGTGCTTTAGACTACCCCGTCCTGACTTTC. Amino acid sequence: CSALDYPVLTF.

Here the CDR3 DNA reads TGTGCCAGCAGTCTGGGACAGGGGCTGAACACTGAAGCTTTCTTT. It codes for CASSLGQGLNTEAFF. This sequence joins TRBV27 and TRBJ1-1, with TRBD1 matching 10 bases. Germline CDR1 and CDR2: MNHEY and SMNVEV (reference sequence). This CDR3 region has 15 residues. The V and J ends lost 5 bases and 0 bases, in that order; junction bases with no gene match: 3.

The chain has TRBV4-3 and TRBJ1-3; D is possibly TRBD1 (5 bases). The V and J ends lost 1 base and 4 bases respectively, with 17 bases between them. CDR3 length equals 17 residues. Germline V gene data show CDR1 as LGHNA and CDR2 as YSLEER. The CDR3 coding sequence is TGCGCCAGCAGCCAAGTGGATCTCAGGGTAGCGGGAAACACCATATATTTT. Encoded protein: CASSQVDLRVAGNTIYF.

The CDR3 DNA reads TGTGCCTGGAAGGGGGGTGGCAGAGCCTATGGCTACACCTTC. Its translation: CAWKGGGRAYGYTF. The V gene is TRBV30, the J gene TRBJ1-2; perhaps TRBD1 as D (6 bases). There are 14 residues in the CDR3. V was cut by 4 bases and J by 4 bases, with 16 bases left in between. CDR1 GTSNPN and CDR2 SVGIG come from the germline V gene (reference sequence).

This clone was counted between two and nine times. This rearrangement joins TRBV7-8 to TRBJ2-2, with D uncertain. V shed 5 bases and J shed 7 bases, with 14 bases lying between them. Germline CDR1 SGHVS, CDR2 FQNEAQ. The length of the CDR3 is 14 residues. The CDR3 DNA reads TGTGCCAGCAGCCCTAACAGAATTCGCGGGGAGCTGTTTTTT. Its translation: CASSPNRIRGELFF.

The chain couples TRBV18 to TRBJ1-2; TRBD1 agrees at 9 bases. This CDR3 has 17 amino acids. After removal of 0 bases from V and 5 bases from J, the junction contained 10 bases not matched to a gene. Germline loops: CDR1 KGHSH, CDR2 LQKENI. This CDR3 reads CASSPPSQQGARYGYTF. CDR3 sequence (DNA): TGTGCCAGCTCACCACCGTCACAACAGGGGGCCAGATATGGCTACACCTTC.

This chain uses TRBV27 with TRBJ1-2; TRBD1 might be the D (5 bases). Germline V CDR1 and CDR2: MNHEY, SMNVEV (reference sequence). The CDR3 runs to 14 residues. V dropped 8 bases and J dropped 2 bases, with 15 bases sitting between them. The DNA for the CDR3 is TGTGCCAGCCCCCGGCAGGGAGCCAACTATGGCTACACCTTC. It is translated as CASPRQGANYGYTF.